These T cell receptor beta chains were read from a single sample in a study of T cells after yellow fever vaccination. TCRdb fed the 5' RACE reads into MiXCR, producing one record per CDR3 protein. The sample lists 140,000 to 150,000 distinct CDR3 sequences; 5% to 8% were seen once. Sequencing was performed on CD4+ T cells sorted from PBMCs, taken 10 days after the yellow fever booster vaccination. The receptor source for this set is a man aged 25 to 40 who received the YFV17D yellow fever vaccine. Each CDR3 is given with its conserved first and last residue. The order of the fields is CDR3 protein, CDR3 DNA, clone size, J gene, D gene, V gene. D genes are given only for firm matches. Expanded clones are given a class, and other clones once, few, many or no size at all.

CDR3 protein: CATSSLGRDSSYEQYF
CDR3 DNA: TGTGCCACCAGCAGCCTGGGGCGGGACAGTTCCTACGAGCAGTACTTC
clone size: many
J gene: TRBJ2-7
D gene: NA
V gene: TRBV15

CDR3 protein: CASRFGTFNTYGYTF
CDR3 DNA: TGTGCCAGCAGATTTGGGACATTCAATACCTATGGCTACACCTTC
clone size: few
J gene: TRBJ1-2
D gene: NA
V gene: TRBV7-2

CDR3 protein: CASSADTQYF
CDR3 DNA: TGTGCCAGCAGTGCAGATACGCAGTATTTT
clone size: many
J gene: TRBJ2-3
D gene: NA
V gene: TRBV28

CDR3 protein: CASSPRSPDFNTEAFF
CDR3 DNA: TGTGCCAGCAGCCCGCGGAGCCCGGACTTTAACACTGAAGCTTTCTTT
clone size: many
J gene: TRBJ1-1
D gene: NA
V gene: TRBV7-9

CDR3 protein: CASSELGREQPQHF
CDR3 DNA: TGTGCCAGCAGTGAATTAGGCAGGGAGCAGCCCCAGCATTTT
clone size: many
J gene: TRBJ1-5
D gene: NA
V gene: TRBV25-1

CDR3 protein: CASRQTGFETQYF
CDR3 DNA: TGTGCCAGCAGACAAACAGGATTTGAGACCCAGTACTTC
clone size: many
J gene: TRBJ2-5
D gene: NA
V gene: TRBV11-1

CDR3 protein: CASSPQGHGYTF
CDR3 DNA: TGCGCCAGCAGCCCACAGGGACATGGCTACACCTTC
clone size: many
J gene: TRBJ1-2
D gene: NA
V gene: TRBV5-1

CDR3 protein: CAWSAGQTYEQYF
CDR3 DNA: TGTGCCTGGAGTGCCGGACAGACCTACGAGCAGTACTTC
clone size: many
J gene: TRBJ2-7
D gene: NA
V gene: TRBV30

CDR3 protein: CASSLDGSYGYTF
CDR3 DNA: TGTGCCAGCAGCTTAGATGGCAGCTATGGCTACACCTTC
clone size: NA
J gene: TRBJ1-2
D gene: NA
V gene: TRBV11-2

CDR3 protein: CSADHNEKLFF
CDR3 DNA: TGCAGCGCTGACCATAATGAAAAACTGTTTTTT
clone size: NA
J gene: TRBJ1-4
D gene: NA
V gene: TRBV29-1

CDR3 protein: CASSLGTGRTNQPQHF
CDR3 DNA: TGTGCCAGCAGCTTGGGTACAGGGCGAACTAATCAGCCCCAGCATTTT
clone size: many
J gene: TRBJ1-5
D gene: NA
V gene: TRBV5-6

CDR3 protein: CASSKQGKGNIQYF
CDR3 DNA: TGTGCCAGTAGTAAACAGGGGAAGGGAAACATTCAGTACTTC
clone size: many
J gene: TRBJ2-4
D gene: TRBD1
V gene: TRBV19

CDR3 protein: CASSLVGSPLHF
CDR3 DNA: TGTGCCAGCAGTTTGGTGGGGTCACCCCTCCACTTT
clone size: few
J gene: TRBJ1-6
D gene: NA
V gene: TRBV28

CDR3 protein: CASSLVSAGRTGYEQYF
CDR3 DNA: TGTGCCAGCAGCTTGGTTTCGGCCGGGAGAACGGGGTACGAGCAGTACTTC
clone size: many
J gene: TRBJ2-7
D gene: NA
V gene: TRBV5-5

CDR3 protein: CASSYPLETQYF
CDR3 DNA: TGTGCCAGCTCATACCCGTTGGAGACCCAGTACTTC
clone size: NA
J gene: TRBJ2-5
D gene: NA
V gene: TRBV18

CDR3 protein: CASSLIPDDNEQFF
CDR3 DNA: TGCGCCAGCAGCTTAATCCCGGATGACAATGAGCAGTTCTTC
clone size: many
J gene: TRBJ2-1
D gene: NA
V gene: TRBV5-1

CDR3 protein: CASSLTGRDTEAFF
CDR3 DNA: TGTGCCAGCAGCTTAACAGGCCGAGACACTGAAGCTTTCTTT
clone size: many
J gene: TRBJ1-1
D gene: NA
V gene: TRBV7-3

CDR3 protein: CASSLNSGIPLTYNEQFF
CDR3 DNA: TGTGCCAGCAGTTTAAACAGCGGGATCCCCTTGACCTACAATGAGCAGTTCTTC
clone size: many
J gene: TRBJ2-1
D gene: TRBD2
V gene: TRBV12-3/TRBV12-4

CDR3 protein: CATSPLTGAETQYF
CDR3 DNA: TGTGCCACTTCACCACTTACAGGGGCCGAGACCCAGTACTTC
clone size: many
J gene: TRBJ2-5
D gene: TRBD1
V gene: TRBV2

CDR3 protein: CSARRPGLINEQFF
CDR3 DNA: TGCAGTGCTAGGAGACCTGGACTGATCAATGAGCAGTTCTTC
clone size: few
J gene: TRBJ2-1
D gene: NA
V gene: TRBV20-1

CDR3 protein: CASTFAVGSTDTQYF
CDR3 DNA: TGCGCCAGCACCTTTGCTGTTGGCAGCACAGATACGCAGTATTTT
clone size: many
J gene: TRBJ2-3
D gene: NA
V gene: TRBV5-1

CDR3 protein: CASSATGSEQFF
CDR3 DNA: TGCGCCAGCAGCGCGACAGGGAGTGAGCAGTTCTTC
clone size: many
J gene: TRBJ2-1
D gene: TRBD1
V gene: TRBV5-1

CDR3 protein: CASSRRDRDVETQYF
CDR3 DNA: TGTGCCAGCTCACGCCGGGACAGGGATGTAGAGACCCAGTACTTC
clone size: many
J gene: TRBJ2-5
D gene: TRBD1
V gene: TRBV18

CDR3 protein: CAWSYNYEQYF
CDR3 DNA: TGTGCCTGGAGCTACAACTACGAGCAGTACTTC
clone size: NA
J gene: TRBJ2-7
D gene: NA
V gene: TRBV30

CDR3 protein: CASSLAAPAPYEQYF
CDR3 DNA: TGTGCCAGCAGCTTAGCGGCGCCTGCCCCCTACGAGCAGTACTTC
clone size: NA
J gene: TRBJ2-7
D gene: NA
V gene: TRBV7-2

CDR3 protein: CASSFSYADQPQHF
CDR3 DNA: TGTGCCAGCAGCTTTTCGTACGCCGATCAGCCCCAGCATTTT
clone size: many
J gene: TRBJ1-5
D gene: NA
V gene: TRBV7-2

CDR3 protein: CASSLGEDPNEQFF
CDR3 DNA: TGCGCCAGCAGCTTGGGGGAGGATCCCAATGAGCAGTTCTTC
clone size: many
J gene: TRBJ2-1
D gene: NA
V gene: TRBV5-1

CDR3 protein: CASSLAGLAKNTGELFF
CDR3 DNA: TGCGCCAGCAGCTTGGCGGGACTAGCTAAGAACACCGGGGAGCTGTTTTTT
clone size: many
J gene: TRBJ2-2
D gene: TRBD2
V gene: TRBV5-1

CDR3 protein: CASSHSGSSYEQYF
CDR3 DNA: TGTGCCAGCAGTCATAGCGGGAGCTCCTACGAGCAGTACTTC
clone size: many
J gene: TRBJ2-7
D gene: TRBD2
V gene: TRBV7-2

CDR3 protein: CASSFGTAFSYEQYF
CDR3 DNA: TGTGCCAGCAGTTTCGGGACAGCCTTCTCCTACGAGCAGTACTTC
clone size: many
J gene: TRBJ2-7
D gene: TRBD1
V gene: TRBV28

CDR3 protein: CATSGDRSLYTYNEQFF
CDR3 DNA: TGTGCCACCAGTGGTGACCGAAGCCTCTACACCTACAATGAGCAGTTCTTC
clone size: many
J gene: TRBJ2-1
D gene: NA
V gene: TRBV24-1

CDR3 protein: CASSVEGSGYTF
CDR3 DNA: TGTGCCAGCAGCGTAGAGGGTTCCGGCTACACCTTC
clone size: many
J gene: TRBJ1-2
D gene: NA
V gene: TRBV9

CDR3 protein: CASSLASVKYEQYF
CDR3 DNA: TGCGCCAGCAGCTTGGCTTCTGTCAAATACGAGCAGTACTTC
clone size: many
J gene: TRBJ2-7
D gene: NA
V gene: TRBV5-1

CDR3 protein: CSATTGGFVDTQYF
CDR3 DNA: TGCAGCGCCACAACCGGAGGGTTTGTCGATACGCAGTATTTT
clone size: many
J gene: TRBJ2-3
D gene: NA
V gene: TRBV29-1

CDR3 protein: CASSRRTEQTEAFF
CDR3 DNA: TGTGCCAGCAGCAGACGGACAGAACAAACTGAAGCTTTCTTT
clone size: many
J gene: TRBJ1-1
D gene: NA
V gene: TRBV12-3/TRBV12-4

CDR3 protein: CASSTHCPQYCTQYF
CDR3 DNA: TGTGCCAGCAGCACCCATTGCCCGCAGTATTGTACGCAGTATTTT
clone size: many
J gene: TRBJ2-3
D gene: NA
V gene: TRBV7-8

CDR3 protein: CASSFESGANVLTF
CDR3 DNA: TGTGCCAGCAGCTTTGAGTCTGGGGCCAACGTCCTGACTTTC
clone size: few
J gene: TRBJ2-6
D gene: NA
V gene: TRBV5-4

CDR3 protein: CSAPLPETSVETQYF
CDR3 DNA: TGCAGTGCTCCCCTCCCTGAGACTAGCGTTGAGACCCAGTACTTC
clone size: many
J gene: TRBJ2-5
D gene: TRBD2
V gene: TRBV20-1

CDR3 protein: CASSIAISTDTQYF
CDR3 DNA: TGTGCCAGCAGTATTGCGATTAGCACAGATACGCAGTATTTT
clone size: NA
J gene: TRBJ2-3
D gene: NA
V gene: TRBV28

CDR3 protein: CASSLPGGTGDNVLTF
CDR3 DNA: TGTGCCAGCAGCTTACCAGGTGGGACTGGGGACAACGTCCTGACTTTC
clone size: NA
J gene: TRBJ2-6
D gene: NA
V gene: TRBV7-8

CDR3 protein: CSARDLLAGETPAKNIQYF
CDR3 DNA: TGCAGTGCTAGAGATCTTTTAGCGGGAGAAACCCCAGCCAAAAACATTCAGTACTTC
clone size: few
J gene: TRBJ2-4
D gene: TRBD2
V gene: TRBV20-1

CDR3 protein: CSARAPEVTDTQYF
CDR3 DNA: TGCAGTGCTAGAGCCCCGGAAGTCACAGATACGCAGTATTTT
clone size: NA
J gene: TRBJ2-3
D gene: NA
V gene: TRBV20-1

CDR3 protein: CASSSGANVLTF
CDR3 DNA: TGTGCCAGCAGCTCTGGGGCCAACGTCCTGACTTTC
clone size: few
J gene: TRBJ2-6
D gene: NA
V gene: TRBV10-3

CDR3 protein: CASSRRQGTNTGELFF
CDR3 DNA: TGTGCCAGCAGCCGACGACAGGGGACGAACACCGGGGAGCTGTTTTTT
clone size: many
J gene: TRBJ2-2
D gene: TRBD1
V gene: TRBV6-1

CDR3 protein: CASSLGRGYHSYNEQFF
CDR3 DNA: TGTGCCAGCAGCCTCGGGAGGGGCTACCACTCCTACAATGAGCAGTTCTTC
clone size: many
J gene: TRBJ2-1
D gene: TRBD2
V gene: TRBV3-1

CDR3 protein: CASHGPGKGFYEQYF
CDR3 DNA: TGTGCCAGCCATGGGCCAGGGAAAGGCTTCTACGAGCAGTACTTC
clone size: many
J gene: TRBJ2-7
D gene: NA
V gene: TRBV5-5